In its sample, the clone carrying this T cell receptor beta chain was seen a few times. The antigen is unknown. Sequencing used immunoSEQ multiplex PCR; TCRdb keeps in-frame clones, though not all of them. This sample yields more than 75,000 clones, of which roughly nine tenths are seen a single time; under 30% belongs to the top ten. This record belongs to a study of T cell responses to AZD1222 COVID-19 vaccine. With V trimmed by 4 bases and J by 2 bases, 7 bases remained unmatched. CDR3 length: 15 amino acids. CDR1 and CDR2 from the germline V gene are SGHDN and FVKESK. The study, taken as a whole, reports: Once two AZD1222 doses were given, Spike-specific TCR breadth and depth went up. Repertoire sampling occurred only after the peak T cell response. It should be noted that donors were predominantly white British and more often female, and clonal diversity was possibly underestimated. Regions 160-218 and 743-854 held dominance among vaccine-associated CD4 TCRs, which spanned spike.

The genes are TRBV14 and TRBJ2-7; 8 bases are shared with TRBD1. This specimen consisted of peripheral blood, obtained on day 0 of AZD1222 vaccination. This receptor was identified in an adult in good health. This chain's CDR3 is CASSLGTGPTYEQYF. As DNA, the CDR3 is TGTGCCAGCAGCCTGGGGACAGGCCCAACCTACGAGCAGTACTTC. The full variable domain, rest sourced from reference TRBV14 and TRBJ2-7, is EAGVTQFPSHSVIEKGQTVTLRCDPISGHDNLYWYRRVMGKEIKFLLHFVKESKQDESGMPNNRFLAERTGGTYSTLKVQPAELEDSGVYFCASSLGTGPTYEQYFGPGTRLTVT.